The sequence of this TCR beta chain was determined in a study of shared clonotypes between healthy human individuals. The table came from immunoSEQ multiplex PCR; TCRdb's copy has only in-frame clones and leaves some out. The table has under 1,100,000 clones, about 80% seen once. The count of this clone is one. Its cognate antigen is unknown. Study findings and constraints: Blood alone was sampled, and tissue repertoires likely differ.

The sample comprised memory CD4+ T cells from PBMCs. Subset given: CD45RA-negative fraction. The TCR comes from a man younger than 35 in good health. Some clones in this sample may be carry-over from other donors' samples.

The CDR3 nucleotides are TGTGCCAGCAGTTTATTGGGGACAGGTAATCAGCCCCAGCATTTT. Residues: CASSLLGTGNQPQHF. The chain is built from TRBV28 and TRBJ1-5; 8 bases are shared with TRBD1. CDR3 length equals 15 residues. Germline CDR1 and CDR2: MDHEN and SYDVKM. Germline trimming cut 1 base from V and 4 bases from J; bases unmatched to any gene: 3.